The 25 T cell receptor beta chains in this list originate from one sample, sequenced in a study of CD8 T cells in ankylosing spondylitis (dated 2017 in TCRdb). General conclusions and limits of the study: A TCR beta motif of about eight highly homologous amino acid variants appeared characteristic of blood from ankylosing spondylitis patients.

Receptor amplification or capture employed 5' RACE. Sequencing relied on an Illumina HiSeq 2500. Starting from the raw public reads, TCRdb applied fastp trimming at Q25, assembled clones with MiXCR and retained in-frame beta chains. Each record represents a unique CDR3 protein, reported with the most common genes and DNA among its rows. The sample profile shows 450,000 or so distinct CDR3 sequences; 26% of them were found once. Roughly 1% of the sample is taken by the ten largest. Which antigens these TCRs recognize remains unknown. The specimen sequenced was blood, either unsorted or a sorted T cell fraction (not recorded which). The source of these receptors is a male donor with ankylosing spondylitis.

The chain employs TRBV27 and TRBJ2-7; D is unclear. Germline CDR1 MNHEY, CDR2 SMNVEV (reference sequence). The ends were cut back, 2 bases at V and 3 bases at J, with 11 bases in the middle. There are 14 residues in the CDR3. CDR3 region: CASSLGVRYYEQYF. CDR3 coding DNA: TGTGCCAGCAGTTTAGGGGTCAGGTACTACGAGCAGTACTTC.

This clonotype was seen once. CDR3 in amino acids: CASSEQGVGIYEQYF. DNA of the CDR3: TGTGCCAGCAGTGAACAAGGAGTAGGGATTTACGAGCAGTACTTC. This sequence joins TRBV2 and TRBJ2-7, with D unresolved. CDR3 size: 15 residues. V lost 2 bases and J 4 bases, leaving 15 bases between the germline ends. Germline V CDR1 and CDR2: SNHLY, FYNNEI.

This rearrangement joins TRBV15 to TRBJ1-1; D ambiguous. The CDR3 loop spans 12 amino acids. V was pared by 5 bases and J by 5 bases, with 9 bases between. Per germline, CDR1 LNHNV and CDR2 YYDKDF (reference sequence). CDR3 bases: TGTGCCACCAGCCTCCACCGGACTGAAGCTTTCTTT. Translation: CATSLHRTEAFF.

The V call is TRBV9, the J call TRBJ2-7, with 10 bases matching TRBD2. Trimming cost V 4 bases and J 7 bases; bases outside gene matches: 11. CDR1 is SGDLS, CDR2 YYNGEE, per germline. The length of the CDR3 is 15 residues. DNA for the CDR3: TGTGCCAGCAGCCCAGAGAGCGGGGGGGACTTTGAGCAGTACTTC. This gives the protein CASSPESGGDFEQYF.

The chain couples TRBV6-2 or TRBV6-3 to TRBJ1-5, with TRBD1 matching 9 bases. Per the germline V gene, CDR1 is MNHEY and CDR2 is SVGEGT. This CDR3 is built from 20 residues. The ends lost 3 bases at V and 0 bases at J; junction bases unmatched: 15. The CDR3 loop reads CASSYSVRDRVPYSNQPQHF. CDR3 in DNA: TGTGCCAGCAGTTATTCCGTCCGGGACAGGGTTCCTTATAGCAATCAGCCCCAGCATTTT.

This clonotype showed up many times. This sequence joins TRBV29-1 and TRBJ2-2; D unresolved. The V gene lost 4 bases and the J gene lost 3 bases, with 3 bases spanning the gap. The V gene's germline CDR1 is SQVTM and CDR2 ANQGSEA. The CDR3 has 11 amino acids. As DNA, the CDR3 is TGCAGCGTTGCCGACACCGGGGAGCTGTTTTTT. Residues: CSVADTGELFF.

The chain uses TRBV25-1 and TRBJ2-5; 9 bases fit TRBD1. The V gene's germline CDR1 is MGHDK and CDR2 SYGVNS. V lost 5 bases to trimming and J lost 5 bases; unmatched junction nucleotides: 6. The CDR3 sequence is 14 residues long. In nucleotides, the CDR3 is TGTGCCAGCAGTCGGACAGGGGATGTGGAGACCCAGTACTTC. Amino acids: CASSRTGDVETQYF.

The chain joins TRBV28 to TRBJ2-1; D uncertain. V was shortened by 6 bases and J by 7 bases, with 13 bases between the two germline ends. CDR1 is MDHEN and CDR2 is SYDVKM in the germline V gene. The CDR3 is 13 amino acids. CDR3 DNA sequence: TGTGCCAGCAGCCTTGACTCGGATAATGAGCAGTTCTTC. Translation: CASSLDSDNEQFF.

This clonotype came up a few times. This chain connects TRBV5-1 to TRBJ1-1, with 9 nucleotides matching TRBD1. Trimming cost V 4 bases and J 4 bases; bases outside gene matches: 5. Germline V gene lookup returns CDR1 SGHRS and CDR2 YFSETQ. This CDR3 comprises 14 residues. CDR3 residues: CASSQQGAVTEAFF. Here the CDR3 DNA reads TGCGCCAGCAGCCAACAGGGGGCTGTCACTGAAGCTTTCTTT.

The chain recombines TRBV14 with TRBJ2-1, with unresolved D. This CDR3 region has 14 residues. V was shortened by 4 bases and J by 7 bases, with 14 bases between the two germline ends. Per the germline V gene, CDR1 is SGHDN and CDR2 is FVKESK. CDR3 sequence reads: CASSRAYLRNEQFF. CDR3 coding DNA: TGTGCCAGCAGCCGGGCCTACCTTCGGAATGAGCAGTTCTTC. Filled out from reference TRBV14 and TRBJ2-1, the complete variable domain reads EAGVTQFPSHSVIEKGQTVTLRCDPISGHDNLYWYRRVMGKEIKFLLHFVKESKQDESGMPNNRFLAERTGGTYSTLKVQPAELEDSGVYFCASSRAYLRNEQFFGPGTRLTVL.

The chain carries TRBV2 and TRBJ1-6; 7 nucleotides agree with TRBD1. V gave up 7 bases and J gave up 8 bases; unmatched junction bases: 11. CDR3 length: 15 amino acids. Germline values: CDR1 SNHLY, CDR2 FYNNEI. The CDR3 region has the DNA TGTGCCAGCAAGAAGGGGGCGAGGACGTATTCACCCCTCCACTTT. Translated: CASKKGARTYSPLHF. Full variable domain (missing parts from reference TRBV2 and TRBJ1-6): EPEVTQTPSHQVTQMGQEVILRCVPISNHLYFYWYRQILGQKVEFLVSFYNNEISEKSEIFDDQFSVERPDGSNFTLKIRSTKLEDSAMYFCASKKGARTYSPLHFGNGTRLTVT.

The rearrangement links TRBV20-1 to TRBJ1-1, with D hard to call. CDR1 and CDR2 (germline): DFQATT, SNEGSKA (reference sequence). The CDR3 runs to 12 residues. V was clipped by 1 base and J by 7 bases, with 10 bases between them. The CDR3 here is CSARVPGSEAFF. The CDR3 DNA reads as TGCAGTGCTAGAGTGCCGGGCAGTGAAGCTTTCTTT.

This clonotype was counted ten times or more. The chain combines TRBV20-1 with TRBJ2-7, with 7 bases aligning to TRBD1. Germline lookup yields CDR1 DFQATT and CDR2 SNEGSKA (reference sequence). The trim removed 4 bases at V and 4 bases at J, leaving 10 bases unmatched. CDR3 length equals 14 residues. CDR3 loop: CSAKTGLLNYEQYF. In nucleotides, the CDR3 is TGCAGTGCTAAGACAGGGCTTCTTAATTACGAGCAGTACTTC.

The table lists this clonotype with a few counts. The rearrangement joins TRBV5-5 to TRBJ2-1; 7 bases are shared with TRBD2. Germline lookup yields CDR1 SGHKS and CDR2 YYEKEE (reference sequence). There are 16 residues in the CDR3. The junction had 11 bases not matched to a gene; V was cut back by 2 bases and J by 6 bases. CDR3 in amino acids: CASSFSLGWGGNEQFF. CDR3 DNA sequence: TGTGCCAGCAGCTTTAGTTTAGGGTGGGGGGGCAATGAGCAGTTCTTC.

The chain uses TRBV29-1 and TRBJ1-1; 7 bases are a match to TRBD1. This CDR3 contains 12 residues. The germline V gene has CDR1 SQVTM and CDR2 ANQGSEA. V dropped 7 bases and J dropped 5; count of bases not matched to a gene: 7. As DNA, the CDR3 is TGCAGCGCCAATCAGGGGGGAACTGAAGCTTTCTTT. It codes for CSANQGGTEAFF.

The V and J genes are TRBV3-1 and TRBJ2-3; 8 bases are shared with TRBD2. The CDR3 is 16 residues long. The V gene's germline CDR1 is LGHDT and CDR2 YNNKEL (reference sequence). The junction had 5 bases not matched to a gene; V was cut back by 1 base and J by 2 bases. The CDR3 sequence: CASSQVVLADTDTQYF. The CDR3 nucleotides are TGTGCCAGCAGCCAAGTTGTACTAGCGGACACAGATACGCAGTATTTT.

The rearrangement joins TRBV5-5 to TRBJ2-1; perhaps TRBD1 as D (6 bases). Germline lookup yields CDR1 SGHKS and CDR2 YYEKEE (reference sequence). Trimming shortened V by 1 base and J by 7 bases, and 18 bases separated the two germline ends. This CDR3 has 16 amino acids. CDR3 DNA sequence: TGTGCCAGCAGCTTGAAAAACCCCGACAGGCCGAATGAGCAGTTCTTC. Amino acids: CASSLKNPDRPNEQFF.

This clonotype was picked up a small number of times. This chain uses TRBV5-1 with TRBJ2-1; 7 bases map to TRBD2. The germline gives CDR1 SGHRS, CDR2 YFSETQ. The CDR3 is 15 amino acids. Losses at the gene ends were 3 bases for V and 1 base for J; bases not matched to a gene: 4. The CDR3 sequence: CASSSVRESYNEQFF. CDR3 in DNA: TGCGCCAGCAGCTCTGTGCGGGAGTCCTACAATGAGCAGTTCTTC.

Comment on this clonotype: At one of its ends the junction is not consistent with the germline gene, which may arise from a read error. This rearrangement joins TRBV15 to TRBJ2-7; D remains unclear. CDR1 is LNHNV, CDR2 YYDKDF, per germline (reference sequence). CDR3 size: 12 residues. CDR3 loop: CATSRDTGITDF. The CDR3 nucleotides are TGTGCCACCAGCAGAGATACTGGGATCACCGACTTC.

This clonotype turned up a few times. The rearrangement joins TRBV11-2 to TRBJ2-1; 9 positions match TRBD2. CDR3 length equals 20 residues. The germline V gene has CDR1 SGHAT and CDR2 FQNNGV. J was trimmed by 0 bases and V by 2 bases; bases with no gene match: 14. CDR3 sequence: CASSLKRGGGASSSYNEQFF. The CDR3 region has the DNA TGTGCCAGCAGCTTAAAAAGGGGCGGGGGGGCTTCGAGCTCCTACAATGAGCAGTTCTTC. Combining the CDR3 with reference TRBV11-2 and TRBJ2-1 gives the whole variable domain EAGVAQSPRYKIIEKRQSVAFWCNPISGHATLYWYQQILGQGPKLLIQFQNNGVVDDSQLPKDRFSAERLKGVDSTLKIQPAKLEDSAVYLCASSLKRGGGASSSYNEQFFGPGTRLTVL.

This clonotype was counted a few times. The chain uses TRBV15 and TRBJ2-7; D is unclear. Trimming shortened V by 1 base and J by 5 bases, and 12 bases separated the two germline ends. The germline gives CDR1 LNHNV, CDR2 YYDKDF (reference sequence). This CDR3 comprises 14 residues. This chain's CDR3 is CATSRVLEAHEQYF. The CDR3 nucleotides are TGTGCCACCAGCAGAGTTTTAGAGGCACACGAGCAGTACTTC.

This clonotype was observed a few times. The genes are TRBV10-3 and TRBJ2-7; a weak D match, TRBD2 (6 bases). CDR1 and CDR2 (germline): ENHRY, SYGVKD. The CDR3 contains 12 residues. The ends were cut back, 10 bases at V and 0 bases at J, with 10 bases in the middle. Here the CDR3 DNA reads TGTGCCACCGGGACTGCCTCCTACGAGCAGTACTTC. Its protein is CATGTASYEQYF.

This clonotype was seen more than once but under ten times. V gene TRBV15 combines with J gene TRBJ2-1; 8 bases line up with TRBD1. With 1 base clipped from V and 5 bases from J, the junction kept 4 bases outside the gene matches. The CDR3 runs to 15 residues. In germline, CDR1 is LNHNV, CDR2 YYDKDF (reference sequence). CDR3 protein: CATSRGRGRDNEQFF. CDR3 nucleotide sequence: TGTGCCACCAGCAGAGGCAGGGGGCGTGACAATGAGCAGTTCTTC.

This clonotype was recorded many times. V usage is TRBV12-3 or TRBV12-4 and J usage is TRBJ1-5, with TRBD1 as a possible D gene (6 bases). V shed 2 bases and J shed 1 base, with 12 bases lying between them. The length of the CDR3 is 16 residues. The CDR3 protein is CASSLKGGMSNQPQHF. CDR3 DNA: TGTGCCAGCAGTTTAAAAGGGGGTATGAGCAATCAGCCCCAGCATTTT.

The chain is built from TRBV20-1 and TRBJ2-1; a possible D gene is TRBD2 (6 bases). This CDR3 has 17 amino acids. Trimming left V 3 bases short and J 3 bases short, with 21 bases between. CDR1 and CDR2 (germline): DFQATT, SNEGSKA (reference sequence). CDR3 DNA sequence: TGCAGTGCTAGCCCTTATCTCGCTAGCGCACGCTACAATGAGCAGTTCTTC. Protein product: CSASPYLASARYNEQFF.